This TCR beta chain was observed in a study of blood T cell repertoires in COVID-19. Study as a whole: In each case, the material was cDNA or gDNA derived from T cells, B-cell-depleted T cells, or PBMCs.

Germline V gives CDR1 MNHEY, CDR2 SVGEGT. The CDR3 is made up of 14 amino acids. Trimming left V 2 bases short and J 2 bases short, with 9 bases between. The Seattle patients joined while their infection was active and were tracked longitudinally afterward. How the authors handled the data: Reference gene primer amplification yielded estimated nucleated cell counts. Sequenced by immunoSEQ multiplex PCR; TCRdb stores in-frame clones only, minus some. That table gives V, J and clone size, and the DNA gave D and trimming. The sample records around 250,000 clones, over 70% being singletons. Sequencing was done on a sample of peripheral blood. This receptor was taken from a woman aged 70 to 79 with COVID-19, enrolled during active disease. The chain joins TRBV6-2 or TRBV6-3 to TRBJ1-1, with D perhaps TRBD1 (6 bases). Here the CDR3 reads CASSYGTSNTEAFF. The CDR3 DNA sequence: TGTGCCAGCAGTTACGGGACATCTAACACTGAAGCTTTCTTT.